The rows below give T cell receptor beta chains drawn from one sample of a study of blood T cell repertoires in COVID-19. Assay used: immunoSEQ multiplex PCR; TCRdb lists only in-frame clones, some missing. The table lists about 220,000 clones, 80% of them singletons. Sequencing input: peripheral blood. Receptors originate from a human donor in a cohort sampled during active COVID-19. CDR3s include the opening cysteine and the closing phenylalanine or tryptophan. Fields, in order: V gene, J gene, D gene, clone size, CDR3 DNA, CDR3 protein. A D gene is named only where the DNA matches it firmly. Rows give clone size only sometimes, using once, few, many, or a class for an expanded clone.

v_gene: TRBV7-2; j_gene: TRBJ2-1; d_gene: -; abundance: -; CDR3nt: TGTGCCAGCAGGACACTCGAACCCCACTCCTACAATGAGCAGTTCTTC; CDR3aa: CASRTLEPHSYNEQFF
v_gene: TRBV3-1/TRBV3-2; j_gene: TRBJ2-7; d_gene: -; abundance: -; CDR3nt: TGTGCCAGCAGTCGCAACACCTACGAGCAGTACTTC; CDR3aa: CASSRNTYEQYF
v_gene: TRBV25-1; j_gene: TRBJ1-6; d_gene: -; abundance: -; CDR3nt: TGTGCCAGCAGTGAGCTGCAGGCTGTTAATTCACCCCTCCACTTT; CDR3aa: CASSELQAVNSPLHF
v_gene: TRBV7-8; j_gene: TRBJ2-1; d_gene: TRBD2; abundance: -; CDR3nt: TGTGCCAGCAGCTTAGCTAGCGGGAGTTTCTATGAGCAGTTCTTC; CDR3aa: CASSLASGSFYEQFF
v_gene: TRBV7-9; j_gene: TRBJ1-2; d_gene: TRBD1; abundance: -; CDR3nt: TGTGCCAGCAGCAGTCGACAGGGCGGCTACACCTTC; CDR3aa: CASSSRQGGYTF
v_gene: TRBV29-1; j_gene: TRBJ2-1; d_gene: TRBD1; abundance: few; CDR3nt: TGCAGCGTTGGACAGGGGGCGAACAATGAGCAGTTCTTC; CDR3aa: CSVGQGANNEQFF
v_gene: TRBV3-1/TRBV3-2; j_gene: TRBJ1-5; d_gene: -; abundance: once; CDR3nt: TGTGCCAGCAGCTTATCGACAGGCAATCAGCCCCAGCATTTT; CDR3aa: CASSLSTGNQPQHF
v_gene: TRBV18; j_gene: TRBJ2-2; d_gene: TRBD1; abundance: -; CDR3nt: TGTGCCAGCTCACCACCGACAGGGGGTGGTGAAAACACCGGGGAGCTGTTTTTT; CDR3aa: CASSPPTGGGENTGELFF
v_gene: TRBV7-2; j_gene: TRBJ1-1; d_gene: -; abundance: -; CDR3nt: TGTGCCAGCAGCTCGGGGTCGAACACTGAAGCTTTCTTT; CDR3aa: CASSSGSNTEAFF
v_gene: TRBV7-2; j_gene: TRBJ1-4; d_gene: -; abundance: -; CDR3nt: TGTGCCAGCAGCCTCGGCCCCGCGGGTGATGAAAAACTGTTTTTT; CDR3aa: CASSLGPAGDEKLFF
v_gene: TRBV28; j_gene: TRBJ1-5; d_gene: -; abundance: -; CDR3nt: TGTGCCATCCGGGAGACCAATCAGCCCCAGCATTTT; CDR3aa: CAIRETNQPQHF
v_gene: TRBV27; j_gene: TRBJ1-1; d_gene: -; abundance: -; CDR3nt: TGTGCCAGCCGATTACAGGACGGCATGAACACTGAAGCTTTCTTT; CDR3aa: CASRLQDGMNTEAFF
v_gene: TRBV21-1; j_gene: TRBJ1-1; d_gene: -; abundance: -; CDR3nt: TGTGCCAGTGGACAGGGAAGGACTGAAGCTTTCTTT; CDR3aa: CASGQGRTEAFF
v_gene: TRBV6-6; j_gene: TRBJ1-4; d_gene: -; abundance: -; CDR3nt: TGTGCCAGCAGTTACTCGGGGGGGGCGGGCGAAAAACTGTTTTTT; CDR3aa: CASSYSGGAGEKLFF
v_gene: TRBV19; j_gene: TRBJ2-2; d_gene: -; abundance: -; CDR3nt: TGTGCCAGTACCGACACCGGGGAGCTGTTTTTT; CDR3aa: CASTDTGELFF
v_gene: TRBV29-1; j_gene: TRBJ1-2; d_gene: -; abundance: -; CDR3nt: TGCAGCTTCAGGGGTCTGGACGGCTACACCTTC; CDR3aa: CSFRGLDGYTF
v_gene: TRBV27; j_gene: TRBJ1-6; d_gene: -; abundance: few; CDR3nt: TGTGCCAGCAGTTTAACACCGGGAGGGGTCAACTCACCCCTCCACTTT; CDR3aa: CASSLTPGGVNSPLHF
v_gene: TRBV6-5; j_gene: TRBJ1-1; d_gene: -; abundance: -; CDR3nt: TGTGCCAGCAGTTACTATCAGCGTACTGAAGCTTTCTTT; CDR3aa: CASSYYQRTEAFF
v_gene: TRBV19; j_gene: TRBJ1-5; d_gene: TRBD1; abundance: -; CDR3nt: TGTGCCAGTAGTATAGGAGGGGGCCACGTAGATCAGCCCCAGCATTTT; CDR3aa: CASSIGGGHVDQPQHF
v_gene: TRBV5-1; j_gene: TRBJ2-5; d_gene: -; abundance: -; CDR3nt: TGCGCCAGCAGCTTTGGCCCCGAGACCCAGTACTTC; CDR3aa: CASSFGPETQYF
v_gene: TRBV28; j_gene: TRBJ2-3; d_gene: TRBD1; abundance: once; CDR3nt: TGTGCCACCCACAGGGGGGACACGGATACGCAGTATTTT; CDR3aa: CATHRGDTDTQYF
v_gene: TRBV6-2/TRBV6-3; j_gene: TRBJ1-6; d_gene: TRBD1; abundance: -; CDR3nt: TGTGCCAGCAGCTGGGGGGACAGCTCCTATAATTCACCCCTCCACTTT; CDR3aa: CASSWGDSSYNSPLHF
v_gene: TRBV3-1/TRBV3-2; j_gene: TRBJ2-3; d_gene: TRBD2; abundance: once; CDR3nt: TGTGCCAGCAGCCAATTGCCGGGACTAGCGACCCGCACAGATACGCAGTATTTT; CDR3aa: CASSQLPGLATRTDTQYF
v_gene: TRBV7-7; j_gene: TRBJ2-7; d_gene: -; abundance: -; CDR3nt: TGTGCTAGCAGCTTAGCTGTAGAGGACGAGCAGTACTTC; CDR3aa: CASSLAVEDEQYF
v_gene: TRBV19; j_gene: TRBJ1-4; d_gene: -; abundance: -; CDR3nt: TGTGCCAGTAGTATTGCTTTGACAGTCCCCGAAAAACTGTTTTTT; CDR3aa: CASSIALTVPEKLFF
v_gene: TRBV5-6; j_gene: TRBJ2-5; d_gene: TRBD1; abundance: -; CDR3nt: TGTGCCAGCAGGCTCCGGGACAGGGGACACCAAGAGACCCAGTACTTC; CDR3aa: CASRLRDRGHQETQYF